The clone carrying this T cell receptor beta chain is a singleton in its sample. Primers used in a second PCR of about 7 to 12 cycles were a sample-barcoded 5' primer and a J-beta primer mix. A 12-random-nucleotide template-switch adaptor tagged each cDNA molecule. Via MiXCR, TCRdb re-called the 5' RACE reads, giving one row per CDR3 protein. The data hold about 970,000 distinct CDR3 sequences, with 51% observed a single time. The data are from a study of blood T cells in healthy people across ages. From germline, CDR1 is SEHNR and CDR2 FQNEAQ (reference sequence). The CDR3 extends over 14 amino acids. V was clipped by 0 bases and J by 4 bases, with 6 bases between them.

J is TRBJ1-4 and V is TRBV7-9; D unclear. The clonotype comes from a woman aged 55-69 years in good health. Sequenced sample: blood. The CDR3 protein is CASSLAAINEKLFF. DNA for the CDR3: TGTGCCAGCAGCTTAGCAGCGATTAATGAAAAACTGTTTTTT.